This TCR beta chain is drawn from a study of blood T cell repertoires in COVID-19. For the study at large: Samples representing acute and convalescent COVID-19 were sourced from the United States, Italy and Spain. Sample material is recorded as cDNA or gDNA derived from T cells, B-cell-depleted T cells, or PBMCs.

Per germline, CDR1 MGHDK and CDR2 SYGVNS. This CDR3 is 12 amino acids long. V gave up 2 bases and J gave up 11 bases, with 12 bases separating them. Using immunoSEQ multiplex PCR, the repertoire was profiled, and TCRdb retains in-frame clones only, with some absent. The data hold under 300,000 clones, with about four fifths observed a single time. The sequencing input was peripheral blood. The rearrangement uses TRBV25-1 and TRBJ1-1; weak D call: TRBD1 (5 bases). The sequence was collected from a woman in her forties or fifties who had recovered from COVID-19. CDR3 in amino acids: CASSERGKGAFF. The CDR3 DNA reads as TGTGCCAGCAGTGAACGGGGGAAAGGGGCTTTCTTT. Using reference TRBV25-1 and TRBJ1-1 for the parts outside the CDR3, the full variable domain is EADIYQTPRYLVIGTGKKITLECSQTMGHDKMYWYQQDPGMELHLIHYSYGVNSTEKGDLSSESTVSRIRTEHFPLTLESARPSHTSQYLCASSERGKGAFFGQGTRLTVV.